The 9 T cell receptor beta chains presented below share a single source sample, sequenced in a study of blood T cell repertoires in COVID-19. Sequenced by immunoSEQ multiplex PCR; TCRdb stores in-frame clones only, minus some. The sample carries about 190,000 clones, roughly 84% recorded once. Sequencing used PBMCs or T cells enriched from blood (not recorded which). Receptors originate from a woman in her 30s who had recovered from COVID-19.

The V and J genes are TRBV19 and TRBJ2-7, with D perhaps matching TRBD1 (6 bases). CDR1 and CDR2 (germline): LNHDA, SQIVND (reference sequence). The CDR3 contains 14 residues. Trimming cost V 7 bases and J 0 bases, with 13 bases left between them. This CDR3 is CASKQGTSSYEQYV. In DNA form, the CDR3 reads TGTGCCAGTAAACAGGGTACATCCTCCTACGAGCAGTACGTC.

The chain uses TRBV28 and TRBJ1-2; 7 bases match TRBD1. Germline lookup yields CDR1 MDHEN and CDR2 SYDVKM. This CDR3 contains 15 residues. V dropped 3 bases and J dropped 3; count of bases not matched to a gene: 7. CDR3 nucleotides: TGTGCCAGCAGTTTCGGCGGAGGGGGCTACTATGGCTACACCTTC. This codes for CASSFGGGGYYGYTF.

The chain is built from TRBV9 and TRBJ2-7; 10 positions match TRBD1. The junction had 3 bases not matched to a gene; V was cut back by 0 bases and J by 3 bases. Germline V gives CDR1 SGDLS, CDR2 YYNGEE. This CDR3 contains 15 residues. CDR3 coding DNA: TGTGCCAGCAGCGTAGCCGGGACAGGGGACTACGAGCAGTACTTC. This codes for CASSVAGTGDYEQYF.

The chain combines TRBV27 with TRBJ1-4; TRBD1 is a possible D gene (6 bases). V dropped 6 bases and J dropped 1 base, with 15 bases sitting between them. This CDR3 region has 16 residues. Germline V lookup: CDR1 MNHEY, CDR2 SMNVEV (reference sequence). For the CDR3, the DNA is TGTGCCAGCAGGCCCCGACAGGAAGGAACTAATGAAAAACTGTTTTTT. Translated: CASRPRQEGTNEKLFF.

The rearrangement joins TRBV11-2 to TRBJ2-1; possible D gene TRBD2, 6 bases. The CDR3 is made up of 14 amino acids. V lost 1 base and J lost 5, with 9 bases in between. Germline CDR1 reads SGHAT; CDR2 reads FQNNGV. This chain's CDR3 is CASSLVAGHNEQFF. Written as DNA, the CDR3 is TGTGCCAGCAGCTTAGTTGCGGGACACAATGAGCAGTTCTTC.

The chain uses TRBV25-1 and TRBJ2-7; D is unclear. The V gene's germline CDR1 is MGHDK and CDR2 SYGVNS. This CDR3 is 13 amino acids long. Deletions cut 11 bases from V and 2 bases from J, with 16 bases between. The CDR3 DNA follows: TGTGCCGGTGTAGGCAGGAATACCTACGAGCAGTACTTC. Translated: CAGVGRNTYEQYF.

This clone was found once. The chain couples TRBV6-5 to TRBJ1-4; the D gene is possibly TRBD1 (5 bases). V was clipped by 2 bases and J by 4 bases, with 8 bases between them. The germline gives CDR1 MNHEY, CDR2 SVGAGI. The CDR3 is 14 amino acids. The chain's CDR3 is CASSYGGFNEKLFF. The DNA for the CDR3 is TGTGCCAGCAGTTACGGGGGGTTTAATGAAAAACTGTTTTTT.

This clone was seen a few times. The same CDR3 arises from other DNA sequences in this sample as well. The rearrangement joins TRBV3-1 (or the pseudogene TRBV3-2) to TRBJ1-3; D ambiguous. V lost 3 bases and J 4 bases, leaving 4 bases between the germline ends. CDR3 size: 12 residues. Germline values: CDR1 LGHDT, CDR2 YNNKEL (reference sequence). This CDR3 is CASSHLGNTIYF. In DNA, the CDR3 is TGTGCCAGCAGCCACTTGGGAAACACCATATATTTT.

This chain uses TRBV19 with TRBJ2-6, with D perhaps matching TRBD1 (6 bases). Germline CDR1 LNHDA, CDR2 SQIVND (reference sequence). V shed 5 bases and J shed 0 bases, with 8 bases lying between them. This CDR3 has 15 amino acids. The chain's CDR3 is CASSVTGSGANVLTF. CDR3 coding DNA: TGTGCCAGTAGTGTGACAGGCTCTGGGGCCAACGTCCTGACTTTC.